These 22 T cell receptor beta chains were all obtained from the same sample, sequenced in a study of blood T cell repertoires in COVID-19. Data came from immunoSEQ multiplex PCR; TCRdb stores just in-frame clones and leaves some out. The sample yields approximately 350,000 clones, roughly 84% seen once. Sequencing input: PBMCs or T cells enriched from blood (not recorded which). These receptors were collected from a woman aged 25-40 years who had recovered from COVID-19.

This chain uses TRBV18 with TRBJ2-7, with 8 bases matching TRBD2. V lost 6 bases and J lost 1; bases outside the gene matches: 2. CDR1 is KGHSH, CDR2 LQKENI, per germline. The CDR3 is 13 amino acids. CDR3 amino acids: CASSSGSSYEQYF. The DNA for the CDR3 is TGTGCCAGCTCGAGCGGGAGTTCCTACGAGCAGTACTTC. The variable domain in full, completed from reference TRBV18 and TRBJ2-7, reads NAGVMQNPRHLVRRRGQEARLRCSPMKGHSHVYWYRQLPEEGLKFMVYLQKENIIDESGMPKERFSAEFPKEGPSILRIQQVVRGDSAAYFCASSSGSSYEQYFGPGTRLTVT.

V is TRBV18 and J is TRBJ2-1; D unclear. Trimming left V 5 bases short and J 10 bases short, with 12 bases between. This CDR3 is 12 amino acids long. Germline CDR1 reads KGHSH; CDR2 reads LQKENI. The CDR3 bases are TGTGCCAGCTCAGCGACTGCGTTGGAGCAGTTCTTC. This encodes CASSATALEQFF.

The CDR3 here is CASSLVMAANYGYTF. DNA of the CDR3: TGTGCCAGCAGCTTGGTCATGGCAGCTAACTATGGCTACACCTTC. The V call is TRBV5-8, the J call TRBJ1-2; D call uncertain. V was trimmed by 0 bases and J by 0 bases, leaving 9 bases between them. The length of the CDR3 is 15 residues. The germline CDR1 and CDR2 sequences are SGHTS and YDEGEE.

The J gene is TRBJ2-2, the V gene TRBV11-2, with TRBD1 as a possible D gene (6 bases). The CDR3 length is 19 residues. Germline loops: CDR1 SGHAT, CDR2 FQNNGV. V lost 2 bases to trimming and J lost 0 bases, with 19 bases between them. The CDR3 loop reads CASSLPSWGRGSNTGELFF. CDR3 DNA sequence: TGTGCCAGCAGCTTACCAAGTTGGGGCAGGGGCTCGAACACCGGGGAGCTGTTTTTT.

The genes are TRBV6-5 and TRBJ2-7, with 10 bases aligning to TRBD1. The CDR3 has 16 residues. V shed 4 bases, J shed 5 bases, and the junction held 11 bases outside the gene matches. Germline V gene sequence: CDR1 MNHEY, CDR2 SVGAGI. CDR3 in DNA: TGTGCCAGCAGTTCGCTGCCGGGACAGGGGTTCCACGAGCAGTACTTC. As protein: CASSSLPGQGFHEQYF.

V gene TRBV19 combines with J gene TRBJ2-7; the match to TRBD2 covers 9 bases. The CDR3 has 15 amino acids. Trimming removed 2 bases from V and 4 bases from J; junction bases left unmatched: 6. The germline V gene has CDR1 LNHDA and CDR2 SQIVND (reference sequence). In DNA form, the CDR3 reads TGTGCCAGTAGTATATTGACTAGCGGTCCTTACGAGCAGTACTTC. Protein: CASSILTSGPYEQYF. Full variable domain (missing parts from reference TRBV19 and TRBJ2-7): DGGITQSPKYLFRKEGQNVTLSCEQNLNHDAMYWYRQDPGQGLRLIYYSQIVNDFQKGDIAEGYSVSREKKESFPLTVTSAQKNPTAFYLCASSILTSGPYEQYFGPGTRLTVT.

This clone was detected a few times. The CDR3 reads CASSEGGGHEQFF. For the CDR3, the DNA is TGCGCCAGCAGTGAGGGCGGGGGGCATGAGCAGTTCTTC. The rearrangement joins TRBV10-1 to TRBJ2-1; TRBD2 aligns across 8 bases. Germline V gene sequence: CDR1 WNHNN, CDR2 SYGVQD (reference sequence). This CDR3 contains 13 residues. The V gene end was trimmed by 2 bases and the J gene end by 8 bases; junction bases not matched to a gene: 2.

The chain couples TRBV9 to TRBJ2-3; a possible D gene is TRBD2 (5 bases). CDR1 and CDR2 (germline): SGDLS, YYNGEE. This CDR3 comprises 13 residues. Trimming removed 2 bases at V and 5 bases at J, with 9 bases between. The CDR3 sequence is CASSVSVEDTQYF. The CDR3 bases are TGTGCCAGCAGCGTTAGCGTGGAAGATACGCAGTATTTT.

V usage is TRBV9 and J usage is TRBJ2-2, with 7 positions matching TRBD2. Germline CDR1 is SGDLS and CDR2 is YYNGEE. The trim removed 4 bases at V and 0 bases at J, leaving 6 bases unmatched. The CDR3 has 16 residues. The DNA of the CDR3 is TGTGCCAGCAGCCCTCGTGCGGGGGCGAACACCGGGGAGCTGTTTTTT. Translated, it gives CASSPRAGANTGELFF.

This clone was counted a few times. The rearrangement links TRBV7-6 to TRBJ2-7; tentatively, D is TRBD2 (5 bases). This CDR3 contains 13 residues. Germline V gives CDR1 SGHVS, CDR2 FNYEAQ. V dropped 4 bases and J dropped 4 bases, with 11 bases sitting between them. For the CDR3, the DNA is TGTGCCAGCAGCTCGTTTCGGACTTACGAGCAGTACTTC. Amino acid sequence: CASSSFRTYEQYF.

The rearrangement uses TRBV5-1 and TRBJ2-6, with 7 bases that match TRBD2. The CDR3 is made up of 15 amino acids. Unmatched junction bases numbered 5, after V lost 6 bases and J lost 2 bases. The germline V gene has CDR1 SGHRS and CDR2 YFSETQ. CDR3 in amino acids: CASTWGGTGANVLTF. As DNA, the CDR3 is TGCGCCAGCACCTGGGGGGGTACTGGGGCCAACGTCCTGACTTTC.

V gene TRBV2 combines with J gene TRBJ2-5; D is perhaps TRBD2 (6 bases). The V end was cut by 4 bases, the J end by 1 base, with 13 bases between. The germline V gene encodes CDR1 SNHLY and CDR2 FYNNEI. The CDR3 totals 15 residues. CDR3 protein: CASSGVAVAQETQYF. In DNA form, the CDR3 reads TGTGCCAGCAGTGGGGTAGCGGTGGCCCAAGAGACCCAGTACTTC.

This clone was counted a single time. The chain joins TRBV5-1 to TRBJ2-5; D call uncertain. V gave up 0 bases and J gave up 5 bases, with 8 bases separating them. CDR3 size: 13 residues. Germline V gene lookup returns CDR1 SGHRS and CDR2 YFSETQ. CDR3 DNA: TGCGCCAGCAGCTTGGGGGCTGGGGAGACCCAGTACTTC. This translates into CASSLGAGETQYF.

This clone was seen a handful of times. The chain joins TRBV3-1 (or the pseudogene TRBV3-2) to TRBJ1-6; the match to TRBD1 covers 12 bases. CDR3 size: 18 residues. The germline CDR1 and CDR2 sequences are LGHDT and YNNKEL (reference sequence). V lost 2 bases, J lost 0 bases, and 2 bases stayed unmatched. This chain's CDR3 is CASSQTGQGASYNSPLHF. Written as DNA, the CDR3 is TGTGCCAGCAGCCAAACGGGACAGGGGGCCTCCTATAATTCACCCCTCCACTTT.

This chain uses TRBV5-4 with TRBJ2-7; TRBD2 agrees at 8 bases. The V gene end was trimmed by 1 base and the J gene end by 0 bases; junction bases not matched to a gene: 0. The germline V gene has CDR1 SGHNT and CDR2 YYREEE (reference sequence). The CDR3 sequence is 14 residues long. CDR3 nucleotide sequence: TGTGCCAGCAGCTTGACTAGCGGCTCCTACGAGCAGTACTTC. This encodes CASSLTSGSYEQYF.

The chain uses TRBV4-1 and TRBJ2-7; 13 bases align to TRBD2. Germline loops: CDR1 MGHRA, CDR2 YSYEKL. V trimming: 4 bases; J trimming: 0 bases; junction bases outside the gene matches: 3. This CDR3 is 16 amino acids long. As DNA, the CDR3 is TGCGCCAGCAGCCTCCGGACTAGCGGGAGCTCCTACGAGCAGTACTTC. It specifies CASSLRTSGSSYEQYF.

This clone was detected a few times. The chain links TRBV24-1 to TRBJ1-2; 9 bases are shared with TRBD1. Germline V lookup: CDR1 KGHDR, CDR2 SFDVKD. Trimming took 3 bases from V and 4 from J; bases not matched to a gene: 8. The CDR3 runs to 16 residues. The CDR3 spells CATSDVNRDRVYGYTF. As DNA, the CDR3 is TGTGCCACCAGTGATGTAAACCGGGACAGGGTCTATGGCTACACCTTC.

V gene TRBV5-6 combines with J gene TRBJ2-1; 14 nucleotides line up with TRBD2. The V segment lost 1 base and the J segment 3 bases; nucleotides outside the gene matches: 6. This CDR3 is 18 amino acids long. Germline loops: CDR1 SGHDT, CDR2 YYEEEE. The CDR3: CASSLYGTSGRIYNEQFF. The DNA of the CDR3 is TGTGCCAGCAGCTTGTATGGGACTAGCGGGAGAATCTACAATGAGCAGTTCTTC.

The V gene is TRBV28, the J gene TRBJ1-1; D might be TRBD1 (5 bases). CDR3 length equals 13 residues. V lost 2 bases to trimming and J lost 6 bases, with 10 bases between them. CDR1 is MDHEN and CDR2 is SYDVKM in the germline V gene. The CDR3 DNA sequence: TGTGCCAGCAGTTTAGGGGGGAGGTCTGAAGCTTTCTTT. Translating gives CASSLGGRSEAFF.

J is TRBJ1-5 and V is TRBV18; 8 bases map to TRBD1. The CDR3 covers 14 residues. V shed 3 bases and J 3 bases; nucleotides not matched to a gene: 1. Germline CDR1 KGHSH, CDR2 LQKENI. CDR3 coding DNA: TGTGCCAGCTCACCCCAGGGGGCCAATCAGCCCCAGCATTTT. It yields the protein CASSPQGANQPQHF.

This chain joins TRBV3-1 (or the pseudogene TRBV3-2) and TRBJ1-3; TRBD1 might be the D (5 bases). The CDR3 is 15 amino acids. V shed 0 bases and J shed 4 bases, with 10 bases lying between them. Looked up from germline, CDR1 is LGHDT and CDR2 is YNNKEL (reference sequence). CDR3 loop: CASSQDSGRGNTIYF. The DNA for the CDR3 is TGTGCCAGCAGCCAAGATTCAGGGAGGGGAAACACCATATATTTT.

CDR3 in DNA: TGTGCCAGCAGCCAACTCGGGACAGGGTTGGTCGCTGAAGCTTTCTTT. Encoded protein: CASSQLGTGLVAEAFF. V usage is TRBV16 and J usage is TRBJ1-1; 9 bases map to TRBD1. Germline CDR1 KGHSY, CDR2 FQNENV. V was clipped by 2 bases and J by 6 bases; unmatched bases: 10. The CDR3 consists of 16 residues.